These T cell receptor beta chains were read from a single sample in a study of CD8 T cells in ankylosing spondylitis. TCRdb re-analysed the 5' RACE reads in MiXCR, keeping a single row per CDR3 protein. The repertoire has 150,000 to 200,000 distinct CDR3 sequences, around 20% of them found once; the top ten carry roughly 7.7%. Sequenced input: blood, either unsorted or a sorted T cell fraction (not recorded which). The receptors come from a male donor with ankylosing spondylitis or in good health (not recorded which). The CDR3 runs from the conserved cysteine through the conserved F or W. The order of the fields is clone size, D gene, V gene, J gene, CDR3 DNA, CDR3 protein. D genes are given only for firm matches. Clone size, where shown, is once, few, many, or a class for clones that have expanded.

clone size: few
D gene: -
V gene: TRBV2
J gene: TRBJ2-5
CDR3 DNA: TGTGCCAGCAGTGCGGACAGTCCGAGGGAGACCCAGTACTTC
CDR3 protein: CASSADSPRETQYF

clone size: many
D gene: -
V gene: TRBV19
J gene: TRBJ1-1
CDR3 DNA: TGTGCCAGTAGTATCGTCCGGTCGGACACTGAAGCTTTCTTT
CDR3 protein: CASSIVRSDTEAFF

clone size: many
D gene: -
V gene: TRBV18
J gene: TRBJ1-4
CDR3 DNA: TGTGCCAGCTCACCGGACAGCGCAAATGAAAAACTGTTTTTT
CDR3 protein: CASSPDSANEKLFF

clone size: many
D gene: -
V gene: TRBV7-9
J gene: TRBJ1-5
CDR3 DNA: TGTGCCAGCAGCTTCCGGGATCAGCCCCAGCATTTT
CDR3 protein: CASSFRDQPQHF

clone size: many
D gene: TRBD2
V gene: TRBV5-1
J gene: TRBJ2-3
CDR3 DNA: TGCGCCAGCAGCAGATCGGGACTAGCGGGAGCAGATACGCAGTATTTT
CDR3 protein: CASSRSGLAGADTQYF

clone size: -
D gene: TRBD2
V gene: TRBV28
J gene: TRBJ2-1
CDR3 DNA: TGTGCCAGCAGTCCCCTAACTAGCGGGATCTCCTACAATGAGCAGTTCTTC
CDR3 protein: CASSPLTSGISYNEQFF

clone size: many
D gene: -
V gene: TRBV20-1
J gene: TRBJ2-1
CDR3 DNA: TGCAGTGCCAGGTCCGGAAACTCCTACAATGAGCAGTTCTTC
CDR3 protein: CSARSGNSYNEQFF

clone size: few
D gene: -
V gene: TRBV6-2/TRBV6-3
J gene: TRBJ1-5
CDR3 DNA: TGTGCCAGCAGTTACTCGCCGTCAGGACCATATAGCAATCAGCCCCAGCATTTT
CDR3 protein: CASSYSPSGPYSNQPQHF

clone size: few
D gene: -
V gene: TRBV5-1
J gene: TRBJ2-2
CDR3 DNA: TGCGCCAGCAGCGACACCGCCCAGGGGTCCGGGGAGCTGTTTTTT
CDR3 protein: CASSDTAQGSGELFF

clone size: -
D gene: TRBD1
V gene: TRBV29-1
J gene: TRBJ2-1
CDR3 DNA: TGCAGCGTCCCCGGGACAGGGGGCTTTGAGCAGTTCTTC
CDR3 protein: CSVPGTGGFEQFF

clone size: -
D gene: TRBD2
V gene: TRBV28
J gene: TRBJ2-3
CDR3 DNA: TGTGCCAGCAGTTTTCCGTCTAGCGGGAACACAGATACGCAGTATTTT
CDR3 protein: CASSFPSSGNTDTQYF

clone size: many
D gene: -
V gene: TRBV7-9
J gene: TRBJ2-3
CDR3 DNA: TGTGCCAGCAGCCCTCCGGGCGGGAGCACAGATACGCAGTATTTT
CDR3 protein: CASSPPGGSTDTQYF

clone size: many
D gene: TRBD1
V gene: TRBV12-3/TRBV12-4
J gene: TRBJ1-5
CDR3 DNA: TGTGCCAGCAGCTTGGACAGGGGCCAGCCCCAGCATTTT
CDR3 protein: CASSLDRGQPQHF

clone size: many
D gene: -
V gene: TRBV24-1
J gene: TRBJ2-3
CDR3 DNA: TGTGCCACCAGTGGTAGGCCCACAGATACGCAGTATTTT
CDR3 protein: CATSGRPTDTQYF

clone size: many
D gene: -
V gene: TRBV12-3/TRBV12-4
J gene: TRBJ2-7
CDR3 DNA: TGTGCCAGCAGAAGCGCCGGGCCTCAGTACTTC
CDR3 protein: CASRSAGPQYF

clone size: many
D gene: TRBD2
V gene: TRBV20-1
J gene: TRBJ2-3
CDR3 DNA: TGCAGTGCTAGAATGGCTAGCGGGAGGGCCATAGATACGCAGTATTTT
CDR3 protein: CSARMASGRAIDTQYF

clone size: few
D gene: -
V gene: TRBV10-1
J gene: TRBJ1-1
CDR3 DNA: TGCGCCAGCAGTGAGAGCCAACGTGGGGACACTGAAGCTTTCTTT
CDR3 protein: CASSESQRGDTEAFF

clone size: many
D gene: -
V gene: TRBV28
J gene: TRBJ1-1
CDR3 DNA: TGTGCCAGCAGTCTATGGGGTACAGGGCGTGATGTGTCTTTCTTT
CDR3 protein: CASSLWGTGRDVSFF

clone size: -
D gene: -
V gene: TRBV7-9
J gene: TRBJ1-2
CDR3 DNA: TGTGCCAGCAGCTTATCAACAGGGAGGAACTATGGCTACACCTTC
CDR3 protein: CASSLSTGRNYGYTF

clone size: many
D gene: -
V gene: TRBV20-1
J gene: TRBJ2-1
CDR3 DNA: TGCAGTGCTAGAGGATCGACTCAGTACAATGAGCAGTTCTTC
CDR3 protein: CSARGSTQYNEQFF

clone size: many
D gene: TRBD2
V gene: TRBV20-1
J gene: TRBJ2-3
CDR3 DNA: TGCAGTGCTAGAAGCCCGACTAGCGGGAGGGTCGGTACGCAGTATTTT
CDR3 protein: CSARSPTSGRVGTQYF

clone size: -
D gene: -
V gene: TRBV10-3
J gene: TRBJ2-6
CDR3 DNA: TGTGCCATCACCCTCTTGTTTAGGTCGGACTTCTCTGGGGCCAACGTCCTGACTTTC
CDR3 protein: CAITLLFRSDFSGANVLTF

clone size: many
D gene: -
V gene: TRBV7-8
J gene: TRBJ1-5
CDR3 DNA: TGTGCCAGCAGCTTAAATCCGGGACGGTTAAATCAGCCCCAGCATTTT
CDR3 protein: CASSLNPGRLNQPQHF

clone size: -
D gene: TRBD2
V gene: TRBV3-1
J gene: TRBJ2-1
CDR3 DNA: TGTGCCAGCAGCATGCTAGCGGGCTCCTACAATGAGCAGTTCTTC
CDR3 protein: CASSMLAGSYNEQFF

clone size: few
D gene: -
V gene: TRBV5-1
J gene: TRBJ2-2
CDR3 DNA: TGCGCCAGCAGCACGACAGCGAACACCGGGGAGCTGTTTTTT
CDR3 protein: CASSTTANTGELFF

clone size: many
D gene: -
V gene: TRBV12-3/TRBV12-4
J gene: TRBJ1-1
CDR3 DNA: TGTGCCAGCAGCGCCGGGAGGCAGAACACTGAAGCTTTCTTT
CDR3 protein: CASSAGRQNTEAFF

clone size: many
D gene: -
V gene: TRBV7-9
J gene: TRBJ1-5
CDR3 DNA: TGTGCCAGCAGCTTAGGACAGTTCGGCAATCAGCCCCAGCATTTT
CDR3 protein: CASSLGQFGNQPQHF

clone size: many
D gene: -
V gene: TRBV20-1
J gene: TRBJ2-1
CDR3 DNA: TGCAGTGCTAGAGATCCTAAGCTAGGGTTGACCATCGATGAGCAGTTCTTC
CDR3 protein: CSARDPKLGLTIDEQFF

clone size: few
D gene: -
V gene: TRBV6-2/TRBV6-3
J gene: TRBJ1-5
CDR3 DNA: TGTGCCAGCAGTTTACGGGGGCCCCAGCATTTT
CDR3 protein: CASSLRGPQHF

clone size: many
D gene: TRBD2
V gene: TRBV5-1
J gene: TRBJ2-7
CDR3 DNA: TGCGCCAGCAGCTTGGGGACTAGCGGGAGTTCCGAGCAGTACTTC
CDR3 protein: CASSLGTSGSSEQYF

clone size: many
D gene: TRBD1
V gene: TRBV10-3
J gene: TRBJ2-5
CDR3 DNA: TGTGCCATCAGTGATGGGGCGACAGGGGGCGGCGAGACCCAGTACTTC
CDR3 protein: CAISDGATGGGETQYF

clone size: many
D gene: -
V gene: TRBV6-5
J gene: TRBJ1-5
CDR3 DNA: TGTGCCAGCAGTTACTCACAACAGGGACATCAGCCCCAGCATTTT
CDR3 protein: CASSYSQQGHQPQHF

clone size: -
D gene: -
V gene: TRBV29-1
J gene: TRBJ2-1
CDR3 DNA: TGCAGCCCACCGGGACGTCGAGGCGATGAGCAGTTCTTC
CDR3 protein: CSPPGRRGDEQFF

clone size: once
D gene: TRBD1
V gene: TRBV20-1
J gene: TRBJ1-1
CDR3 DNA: TGCAGTGCTAACCGGGACAGGGGAACTACTGAAGCTTTCTTT
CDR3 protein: CSANRDRGTTEAFF

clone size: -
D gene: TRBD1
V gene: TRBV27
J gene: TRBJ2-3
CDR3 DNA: TGTGCCAGCGGTTACCGCAACCGACAGGGGGTTAGAGATACGCAGTATTTT
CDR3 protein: CASGYRNRQGVRDTQYF

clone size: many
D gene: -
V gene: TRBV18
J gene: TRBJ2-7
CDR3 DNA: TGTGCCAGCAGGTTTGGGGGCGAGTCCTACGAGCAGTACTTC
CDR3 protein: CASRFGGESYEQYF

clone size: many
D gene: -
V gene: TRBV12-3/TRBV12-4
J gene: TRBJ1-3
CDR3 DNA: TGTGCCAGCAGTTCAAGATCCGGAAACACCATATATTTT
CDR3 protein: CASSSRSGNTIYF

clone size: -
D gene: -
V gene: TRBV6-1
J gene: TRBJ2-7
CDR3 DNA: TGTGCCAGCAGTGAGACCGTACGGGGGTACTTC
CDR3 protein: CASSETVRGYF

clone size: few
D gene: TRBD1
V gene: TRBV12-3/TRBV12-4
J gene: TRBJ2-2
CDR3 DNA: TGTGCCAGCAGTTTTCCGACAGGGGGCGGTATCGGCACCGGGGAGCTGTTTTTT
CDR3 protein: CASSFPTGGGIGTGELFF

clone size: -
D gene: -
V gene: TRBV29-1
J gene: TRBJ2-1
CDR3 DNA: TGCAGCGGGAGGACTCTCTCCTACAATGAGCAGTTCTTC
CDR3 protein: CSGRTLSYNEQFF

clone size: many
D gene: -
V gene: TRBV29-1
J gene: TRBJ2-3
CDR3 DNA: TGCAGCGTTGAAGTAGGGAGTAGCACAGATACGCAGTATTTT
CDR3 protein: CSVEVGSSTDTQYF

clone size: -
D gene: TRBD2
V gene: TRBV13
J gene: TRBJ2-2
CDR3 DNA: TGTGCCAGCAGCTTAACAAGGACTAGCGGGATCAGCGGGGAGCTGTTTTTT
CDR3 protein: CASSLTRTSGISGELFF

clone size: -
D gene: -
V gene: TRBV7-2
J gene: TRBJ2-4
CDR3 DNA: TGTGCCAGCAGCCCTCAAGCGGTACTAGCCAAAAACATTCAGTACTTC
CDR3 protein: CASSPQAVLAKNIQYF

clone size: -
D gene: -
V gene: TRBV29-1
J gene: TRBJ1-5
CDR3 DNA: TGCAGCGTCTCAGATAAGCAGGACCAGCCCCAGCATTTT
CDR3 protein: CSVSDKQDQPQHF

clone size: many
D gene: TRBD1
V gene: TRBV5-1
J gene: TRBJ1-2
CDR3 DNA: TGCGCCAGCAGCGGGCCGCAGGGGGACTATGGCTACACCTTC
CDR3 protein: CASSGPQGDYGYTF

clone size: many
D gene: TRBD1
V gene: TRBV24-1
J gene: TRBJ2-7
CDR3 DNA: TGTGCCACCAGTGATTCCGGGACAGGGGCCTACGAGCAGTACTTC
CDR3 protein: CATSDSGTGAYEQYF

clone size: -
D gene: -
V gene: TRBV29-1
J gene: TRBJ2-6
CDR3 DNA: TGCAGCGTTGAAAGTAGAGGACACCAGTTCCCTGGGGCCAACGTCCTGACTTTC
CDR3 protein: CSVESRGHQFPGANVLTF

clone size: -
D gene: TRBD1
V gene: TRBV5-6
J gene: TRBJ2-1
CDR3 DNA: TGTGCCAGCAGCTTGACCCAGACAGGGACGGACGACAATGAGCAGTTCTTC
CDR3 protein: CASSLTQTGTDDNEQFF

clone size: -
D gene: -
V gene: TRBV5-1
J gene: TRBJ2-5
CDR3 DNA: TGCGCCAGCAGCTTGGCAGGGGTCAGTGAGACCCAGTACTTC
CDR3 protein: CASSLAGVSETQYF

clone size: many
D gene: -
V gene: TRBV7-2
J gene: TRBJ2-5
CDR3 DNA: TGTGCCAGCAGCTTAGTCATCCAAGAGACCCAGTACTTC
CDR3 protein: CASSLVIQETQYF